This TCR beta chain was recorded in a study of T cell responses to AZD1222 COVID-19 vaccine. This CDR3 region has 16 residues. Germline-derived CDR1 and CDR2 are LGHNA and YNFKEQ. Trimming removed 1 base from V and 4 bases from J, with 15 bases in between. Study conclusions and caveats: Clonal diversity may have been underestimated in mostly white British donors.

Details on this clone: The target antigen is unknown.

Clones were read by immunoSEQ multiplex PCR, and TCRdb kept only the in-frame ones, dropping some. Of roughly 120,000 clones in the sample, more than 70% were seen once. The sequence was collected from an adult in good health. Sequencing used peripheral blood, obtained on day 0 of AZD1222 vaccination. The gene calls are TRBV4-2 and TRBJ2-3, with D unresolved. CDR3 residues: CASSQGRETASDTQYF. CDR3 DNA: TGTGCCAGCAGCCAAGGAAGAGAAACGGCGTCAGATACGCAGTATTTT.